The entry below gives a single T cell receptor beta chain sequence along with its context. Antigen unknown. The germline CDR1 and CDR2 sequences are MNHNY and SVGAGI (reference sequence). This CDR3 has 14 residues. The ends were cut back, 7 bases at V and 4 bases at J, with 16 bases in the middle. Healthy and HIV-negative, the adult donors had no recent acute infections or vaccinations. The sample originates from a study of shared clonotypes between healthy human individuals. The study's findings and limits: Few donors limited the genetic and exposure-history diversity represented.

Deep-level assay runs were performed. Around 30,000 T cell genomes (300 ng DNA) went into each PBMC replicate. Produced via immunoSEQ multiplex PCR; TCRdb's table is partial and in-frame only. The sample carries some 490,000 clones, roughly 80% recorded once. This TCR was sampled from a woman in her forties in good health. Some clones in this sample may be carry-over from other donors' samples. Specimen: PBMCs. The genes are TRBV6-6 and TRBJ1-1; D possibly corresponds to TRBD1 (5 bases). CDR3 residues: CASTDMGGITEAFF. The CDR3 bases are TGTGCCAGCACCGACATGGGGGGGATCACTGAAGCTTTCTTT.